This TCR beta chain was retrieved from a study of Ad26.COV2.S vaccination and SARS-CoV-2 variants. Study background: Vaccine-arm donor from the placebo-controlled COV1001 Ad26.COV2.S trial.

Treatment meaning: around 19 received Ad26.COV2.S at low or high dose, single or two shots; about 5 received placebo; per-sample allocation not given. Material that was analyzed had been drawn on day 63 after the first vaccine or placebo injection. CDR1 and CDR2 (germline): ENHRY, SYGVKD. CDR3 length: 16 residues. The junction had 11 bases not matched to a gene; V was cut back by 3 bases and J by 5 bases. Method: immunoSEQ multiplex PCR; TCRdb's copy keeps in-frame clones and lacks some. The profile shows 300,000 to 400,000 clones, 70% to 90% of them singletons. The chain carries TRBV10-3 and TRBJ2-5, with 8 bases aligning to TRBD2. The sample was peripheral blood, taken in a trial of Ad26.COV2.S vaccine versus placebo. This TCR was sampled from a person aged 18-60 years who received the Ad26.COV2.S COVID-19 vaccine or a placebo. The CDR3 DNA follows: TGTGCCATCAGTGACCTCGGGACTAGTAGTACGGAGACCCAGTACTTC. Protein sequence: CAISDLGTSSTETQYF.